This TCR beta chain was sequenced for a study of T cell repertoires in cytomegalovirus infection. Overall study context: Matching HLA type, along with CMV infection, was indicated by public TCR beta signatures.

Regarding the study as a whole: Identification of carriers of CMV plus the relevant HLA was achieved through cumulative public TCR beta family frequency.

In this sample, this clonotype turned up once. Its specificity is not known. Germline CDR1 reads MNHEY; CDR2 reads SVGEGT. This CDR3 is built from 16 residues. V shed 2 bases and J 6 bases; nucleotides not matched to a gene: 9. TCRdb re-called the reads through MiXCR, storing one row per CDR3 protein. The sample carries around 530,000 distinct CDR3 sequences, around a quarter recorded once. The sample taken for sequencing was PBMCs. J is TRBJ2-2 and V is TRBV6-2 or TRBV6-3; 7 bases line up with TRBD2. The clonotype originates from a human donor in good health (CMV status not recorded). Some clones in this sample may be carry-over from other donors' samples. The CDR3 bases are TGTGCCAGCAGTTACCCGTGGAGCGGGAAGGCCGGGGAGCTGTTTTTT. Translated, it gives CASSYPWSGKAGELFF.